This T cell receptor beta chain came from a study of shared clonotypes between healthy human individuals (dated by TCRdb to the early 2020s). Background for the entire study: A couple of women and a few men aged 18 to 49 years were included in the cohort. Libraries were prepared and TCR repertoires were sequenced by different laboratories using diverse techniques, in order to increase sequencing depth and limit assay-specific biases. To estimate repertoire size and how much clonotypes are shared between individuals, the study performed deep sequencing of blood TCR repertoires from a few healthy adults. Per donor, leukapheresis produced somewhere between about 0.85 and 8.9 billion PBMCs. For each donor, three plates each were used for CD4 naive and CD4 memory, two plates were used for CD8 naive, and one plate was used for CD8 memory. The paper as a whole reports these results and caveats: Incomplete sequencing was indicated by rarefaction of sorted-subset datasets, despite the large sequencing depth. Naive subsets generally had larger estimated clonotype richness than memory subsets did. Sampling was limited to blood, and TCR repertoires in tissue likely differ from TCR repertoires in blood. Based on pairwise subsampling, the degree of clonotype sharing among donors was expected to be affected by sequencing depth. The small number of donors limited the genetic and exposure-history diversity represented. Higher generation probabilities were observed for clonotypes shared by all four sorted-subset donors than for non-shared clonotypes. Approximately 5% of naive CD4, approximately 3.7% of naive CD8, around 2.3% of memory CD4, and 0.35% to 0.4% of memory CD8 clonotypes were shared across several donors.

Using the deep immunoSEQ assay, multiplex PCR amplified TCR CDR3 regions from genomic DNA. Extracted genomic DNA from each cell subset was distributed evenly across all wells of several immunoSEQ 96-well plates, and each plate was treated as a replicate. For sorted subsets, each replicate PCR was loaded with 200 ng genomic DNA, equivalent to 32,000 or so T cell genomes. Purified libraries were measured with a Qubit 3.0 fluorometer, size-checked on a Bioanalyzer 2100, and measured again with the KAPA Library Quantification kit. A separate single-read 150-cycle Illumina NextSeq 550 flow cell was used to sequence each immunoSEQ 96-well plate. The original methods were these. Because the immunoSEQ output included only junctional sequences and no quality scores, the filtering could not be the same as the filtering used for full-length reads. Sequences were annotated with PyIR, a Python wrapper for IgBLAST v1.9, and V/J genes and CDR3 were assigned using IMGT germline references. Reads were removed for weak V/J assignments (E-value above 1e-6), missing CDR3, stop codons, out-of-frame junctions, or ambiguous translated residues. A V3J clonotype was defined by an identical inferred V gene, J gene, and CDR3 amino acid sequence. To compute the percentage overlap between repertoires, the number of shared unique clonotypes was divided by the size of the smaller repertoire. Richness of each repertoire was evaluated using RTK rarefaction, the Chao1 estimator, and Recon v2.1 estimates of unobserved clonotypes. For all TCRbeta clonotypes obtained by the gDNA method from several donors, generation probabilities were computed with OLGA. As stored in TCRdb, this immuneACCESS dataset retains in-frame rearrangements with V and J assigned. A fraction of the clones does not appear; measured against another copy, unresolved V genes explain less than half of the discrepancy, and the remainder lacks a known reason. For V, J and clone size, that table is used; D and trimming come from the DNA. This sample lists millions of clones; about 95% were detected once. In total, the top ten clones hold 0.9% to 1.3% of the sample.

After removal of 4 bases from V and 1 base from J, the junction retains 3 bases not matched to a gene. Sequences SGHRS (CDR1) and YFSETQ (CDR2) are obtained from the germline V gene. From its cysteine to its phenylalanine, the CDR3 spans 16 amino acids. Only CDR3 DNA is held: 48 bases, read in frame from base 1. Concerning this clone itself: Its cognate antigen has yet to be identified. Base qualities are not at hand, and no much larger clone is one base apart.

CD8 naive samples were obtained by positive selection for CCR7 among CD45RO-negative cells, yielding a CD45RA+CCR7+ population from which TemRA cells were excluded. Healthy HIV-negative adults with no recently reported acute infections or vaccinations were included as donors. Every donor was a Caucasian adult living in Nashville, Tennessee, USA. Blood was collected by leukapheresis, and PBMCs were isolated by Ficoll-Histopaque density gradient centrifugation and then cryopreserved in liquid nitrogen vapor phase. Analytical flow cytometry was used to check the purity and quantity of every magnetically sorted T cell population. Genomic DNA was isolated from each sorted fraction and quantified by UV absorbance on a Nanodrop 2000c.

Sequencing input: naive CD8+ T cells sorted from blood. This sample's cell subset or site label indicates: CD45RA+CCR7+. This TCR derives from a man younger than 35 in good health. The chain joins TRBV5-1 to TRBJ2-5; TRBD2 aligns with 14 central bases. CDR3 protein: CASSLGTSGSQETQYF. The nucleotides are TGCGCCAGCAGCCTAGGGACTAGCGGGAGCCAAGAGACCCAGTACTTC.